A selection of T cell receptor beta chains follows, all from one sample in a study of blood T cell repertoires in COVID-19. Data came from immunoSEQ multiplex PCR; TCRdb stores just in-frame clones and leaves some out. The sample has 80,000 to 95,000 clones, 85% to 90% seen once. The specimen was peripheral blood. The receptor source for this set is a woman aged 70-85 years with acute or convalescent COVID-19. Each CDR3 is given with its conserved first and last residue. A D gene is named only where the DNA matches it firmly. Size tells how often a clone was seen (once, few, many) or the class of an expanded clone, and some rows leave it out.

j_gene	v_gene	d_gene	abundance	CDR3aa	CDR3nt
TRBJ2-1	TRBV19	TRBD2	few	CASSIVAGEAYNEQFF	TGTGCCAGTAGTATAGTGGCGGGAGAGGCCTACAATGAGCAGTTCTTC
TRBJ1-4	TRBV28	NA	few	CASSLFREKLFF	TGTGCCAGCAGTTTATTTCGTGAAAAACTGTTTTTT
TRBJ1-3	TRBV2	NA	NA	CASSDSGNTIYF	TGTGCCAGCAGTGACTCGGGAAACACCATATATTTT
TRBJ1-1	TRBV10-1	TRBD1	NA	CASSVRGDTEAFF	TGCGCCAGCAGCGTCAGGGGGGACACTGAAGCTTTCTTT
TRBJ2-2	TRBV18	NA	NA	CASLPPGQTGELFF	TGTGCCAGCTTACCACCGGGGCAAACCGGGGAGCTGTTTTTT
TRBJ1-1	TRBV6-5	TRBD1	NA	CASSYLRTGLNTEAFF	TGTGCCAGCAGTTACCTACGGACAGGTCTGAACACTGAAGCTTTCTTT
TRBJ2-1	TRBV10-3	TRBD2	once	CAISEGLAYRYNEQFF	TGTGCCATCAGTGAGGGACTAGCGTACCGCTACAATGAGCAGTTCTTC
TRBJ1-3	TRBV7-9	TRBD1	NA	CASSLKGQGDGNTIYF	TGTGCCAGCAGCTTAAAGGGACAGGGTGATGGAAACACCATATATTTT
TRBJ1-1	TRBV5-1	NA	once	CASSLTSRGSSTEAFF	TGCGCCAGCAGCTTGACATCCCGGGGGAGCAGCACTGAAGCTTTCTTT
TRBJ2-1	TRBV3-1/TRBV3-2	TRBD2	many	CASSQASGGANEQFF	TGTGCCAGCAGCCAGGCTAGCGGGGGGGCCAATGAGCAGTTCTTC
TRBJ2-3	TRBV5-8	TRBD2	once	CASSAGLAGVTTDTQYF	TGTGCCAGCAGCGCAGGACTAGCGGGGGTTACCACAGATACGCAGTATTTT
TRBJ1-2	TRBV27	TRBD1	NA	CASFGTDGYTF	TGTGCCAGCTTCGGGACAGATGGCTACACCTTC
TRBJ2-1	TRBV5-1	TRBD1	NA	CASSEGQVSYNEQFF	TGCGCCAGCAGCGAGGGACAGGTGAGCTACAATGAGCAGTTCTTC
TRBJ1-2	TRBV19	NA	NA	CASIGEQGLRANYGYTF	TGTGCCAGTATAGGTGAGCAGGGCCTCAGAGCTAACTATGGCTACACCTTC
TRBJ1-6	TRBV6-1	NA	NA	CASSDLAGRSYNSPLHF	TGTGCCAGCAGTGACCTAGCCGGACGGAGCTATAATTCACCCCTCCACTTT
TRBJ2-5	TRBV7-9	NA	once	CASSGAPGFLAETQYF	TGTGCCAGCAGCGGTGCCCCAGGGTTTTTAGCCGAGACCCAGTACTTC
TRBJ1-1	TRBV5-4	NA	NA	CASSSGGTEAFF	TGTGCCAGCAGCTCGGGGGGCACTGAAGCTTTCTTT
TRBJ2-4	TRBV28	TRBD1	once	CASSLGNPGGFGEYF	TGTGCCAGCAGTTTAGGGAATCCAGGGGGCTTTGGAGAGTACTTC
TRBJ2-1	TRBV19	TRBD2	NA	CASSPGLADLYNEQFF	TGTGCCAGTAGTCCGGGACTAGCGGACCTCTACAATGAGCAGTTCTTC
TRBJ1-6	TRBV25-1	TRBD1	NA	CASSEYRDSYHSPLHF	TGTGCCAGCAGTGAATATCGGGACAGCTACCATTCACCCCTCCACTTT
TRBJ2-3	TRBV7-8	TRBD2	NA	CASSLGLAGVDTQYF	TGTGCCAGCAGCTTAGGACTAGCGGGAGTTGATACGCAGTATTTT
TRBJ2-1	TRBV4-1	TRBD2	NA	CASSKLAGVLNEQFF	TGCGCCAGCAGCAAACTAGCGGGAGTTTTAAATGAGCAGTTCTTC
TRBJ1-1	TRBV7-8	NA	NA	CASSLYRGVFTEAFF	TGTGCCAGCAGCTTATATCGTGGAGTTTTCACTGAAGCTTTCTTT
TRBJ1-6	TRBV28	TRBD1	NA	CASSGQAYNSPLHF	TGTGCCAGTTCGGGACAGGCTTATAATTCACCCCTCCACTTT
TRBJ2-1	TRBV24-1	TRBD2	NA	CATSDWEGHEQFF	TGTGCCACCAGTGATTGGGAGGGCCATGAGCAGTTCTTC
TRBJ1-1	TRBV27	NA	NA	CATSKESGTEAFF	TGTGCCACCTCGAAGGAATCGGGAACTGAAGCTTTCTTT
TRBJ1-4	TRBV13	TRBD1	NA	CASSLGGQGDEKLFF	TGTGCCAGCAGCTTAGGGGGACAGGGGGATGAAAAACTGTTTTTT
TRBJ2-1	TRBV6-4	TRBD1	NA	CASSEQGAGNEQFF	TGTGCCAGCAGTGAACAGGGGGCCGGTAATGAGCAGTTCTTC
TRBJ1-1	TRBV5-4	NA	NA	CASSLSRRMNTEAFF	TGTGCCAGCAGCTTATCTAGACGGATGAACACTGAAGCTTTCTTT
TRBJ2-3	TRBV2	NA	many	CASSPISGPDTQYF	TGTGCCAGCAGTCCCATTTCAGGGCCAGATACGCAGTATTTT
TRBJ1-1	TRBV19	NA	NA	CASSAPLGVSAFF	TGTGCCAGTAGTGCCCCTCTGGGAGTTTCGGCTTTCTTT
TRBJ2-2	TRBV4-3	TRBD2	NA	CASSQGSGRNTGELFF	TGCGCCAGCAGCCAAGGAAGCGGGAGGAACACCGGGGAGCTGTTTTTT
TRBJ1-5	TRBV6-2/TRBV6-3	TRBD1	NA	CASSYRIRDRGDNSNQPQHF	TGTGCCAGCAGTTACCGGATCCGGGACAGGGGCGATAATAGCAATCAGCCCCAGCATTTT
TRBJ1-1	TRBV29-1	NA	NA	CSVALVGENTEAFF	TGCAGCGTTGCCCTGGTAGGGGAGAACACTGAAGCTTTCTTT
TRBJ2-2	TRBV2	NA	NA	CASSEFGVDGTGELFF	TGTGCCAGCAGTGAATTCGGGGTTGATGGAACCGGGGAGCTGTTTTTT
TRBJ1-2	TRBV2	NA	NA	CASIQGSYGYTF	TGTGCCAGCATACAGGGATCCTATGGCTACACCTTC
TRBJ2-2	TRBV12-3/TRBV12-4	NA	NA	CASSLITGELFF	TGTGCCAGCAGTTTAATAACCGGGGAGCTGTTTTTT
TRBJ1-5	TRBV15	TRBD1	NA	CATSRERTGSNQPQHF	TGTGCCACCAGCAGAGAGCGGACAGGGAGTAATCAGCCCCAGCATTTT
TRBJ2-2	TRBV6-5	NA	NA	CASSYYLDTGELFF	TGTGCCAGCAGTTACTACCTAGACACCGGGGAGCTGTTTTTT
TRBJ1-5	TRBV19	NA	NA	CASSIVTRLRPQHF	TGTGCCAGTAGTATAGTCACGCGCTTGAGGCCCCAGCATTTT
TRBJ1-4	TRBV12-5	TRBD1	NA	CASGLQQGGSEKLFF	TGTGCTAGTGGTTTGCAACAGGGGGGCAGTGAAAAACTGTTTTTT
TRBJ1-1	TRBV6-1	NA	few	CASSYRRVNTEAFF	TGTGCCAGCAGTTATAGGCGGGTGAACACTGAAGCTTTCTTT
TRBJ1-2	TRBV11-2	NA	many	CASSLLGVTHYGYTF	TGTGCCAGCAGCTTGCTCGGGGTTACCCACTATGGCTACACCTTC
TRBJ2-1	TRBV6-5	TRBD2	NA	CAISFGGASYNEQFF	TGTGCCATCAGCTTCGGGGGGGCCAGTTACAATGAGCAGTTCTTC
TRBJ2-5	TRBV9	TRBD2	once	CASSVAAGGETQYF	TGTGCCAGCAGCGTAGCCGCGGGAGGAGAGACCCAGTACTTC
TRBJ2-5	TRBV19	TRBD2	NA	CASSRGTSGGAWEETQYF	TGTGCCAGTAGTCGCGGGACTAGCGGGGGGGCCTGGGAAGAGACCCAGTACTTC
TRBJ2-6	TRBV19	NA	NA	CASRDSGANVLTF	TGTGCCAGTCGGGACTCTGGGGCCAACGTCCTGACTTTC
TRBJ2-1	TRBV30	NA	NA	CAWSRKGSYNEQFF	TGTGCCTGGAGTCGGAAGGGGTCCTACAATGAGCAGTTCTTC